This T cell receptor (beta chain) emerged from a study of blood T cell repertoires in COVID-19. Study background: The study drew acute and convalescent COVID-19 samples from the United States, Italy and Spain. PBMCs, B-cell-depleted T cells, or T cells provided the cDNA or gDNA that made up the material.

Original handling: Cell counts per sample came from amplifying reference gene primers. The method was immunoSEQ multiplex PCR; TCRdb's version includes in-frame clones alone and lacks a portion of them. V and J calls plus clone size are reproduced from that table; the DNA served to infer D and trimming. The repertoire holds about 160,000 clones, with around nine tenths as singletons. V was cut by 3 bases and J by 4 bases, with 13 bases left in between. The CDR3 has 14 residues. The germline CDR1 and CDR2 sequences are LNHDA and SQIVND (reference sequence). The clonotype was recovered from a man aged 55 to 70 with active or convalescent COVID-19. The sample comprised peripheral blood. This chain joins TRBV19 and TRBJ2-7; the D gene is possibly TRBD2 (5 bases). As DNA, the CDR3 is TGTGCCAGTAGTATCCCCAGCAGGACTTACGAGCAGTACTTC. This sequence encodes CASSIPSRTYEQYF.